This is a list of T cell receptor beta chains from one sample in a study of patients and donors after allogeneic stem cell transplantation. TCRdb recomputed calls from the RT-PCR reads with MiXCR, one row per CDR3 protein. The data hold roughly 230,000 distinct CDR3 sequences, with 13% to 15% observed a single time. What was sequenced was blood, either unsorted or a sorted T cell fraction (not recorded which). Receptors originate from a human donor who was either an allogeneic HSCT recipient or a stem cell or donor lymphocyte infusion donor (not recorded which). It is not recorded whose cells these are; they may come from a transplant donor. The CDR3 runs from the conserved cysteine through the conserved F or W. D genes are given only for firm matches. Size is omitted from some rows. Given values are once, few, many or a class for expanded clones.

14	TRBJ2-7	few	TRBD1	TRBV18	TGTGCCAGCTCACGGAGACAGGGTGACGGCGAGCAGTACTTC	CASSRRQGDGEQYF
17	TRBJ1-5	few	.	TRBV7-9	TGTGCCAGCAGCTTAGCGGGTTGGGGGACGAAAAATCAGCCCCAGCATTTT	CASSLAGWGTKNQPQHF
14	TRBJ2-2	few	.	TRBV7-3	TGTGCCAGCAGCTTGACTCTCGGGGCGGGGGAGCTGTTTTTT	CASSLTLGAGELFF
13	TRBJ1-5	few	.	TRBV28	TGTGCCAGCAGTTTTAGGGGAGCCCAGCCCCAGCATTTT	CASSFRGAQPQHF
11	TRBJ2-7	many	.	TRBV6-5	TGTGCCTTGGCGGTTCTATACGAGCAGTACTTC	CALAVLYEQYF
13	TRBJ1-5	many	.	TRBV12-3/TRBV12-4	TGTGCCAGCAGAGGGACTGAATCAGGGCCCCAGCATTTT	CASRGTESGPQHF
14	TRBJ1-1	many	.	TRBV25-1	TGTGCCAGCAGTGATTGGGGGATGCGAACTGAAGCTTTCTTT	CASSDWGMRTEAFF
11	TRBJ2-2	many	.	TRBV29-1	TGCAGCGTGCAGGGCACCGGGGAGCTGTTTTTT	CSVQGTGELFF
12	TRBJ2-7	few	.	TRBV7-2	TGTGCCAGCAGCTTAGAAATTGGGGAGCAGTACTTC	CASSLEIGEQYF
13	TRBJ2-2	.	.	TRBV6-1	TGTGCCAGCAGGGGATGGGACACCGGGGAGCTGTTTTTT	CASRGWDTGELFF
14	TRBJ2-6	.	.	TRBV30	TGTGCCTGGAGTGTAAAGTCTGGGGCCAACGTCCTGACTTTC	CAWSVKSGANVLTF
13	TRBJ1-1	many	.	TRBV4-2	TGTGCCAGCAGCCAAGATGTCCACACTGAAGCTTTCTTT	CASSQDVHTEAFF
14	TRBJ1-2	many	TRBD1	TRBV7-2	TGTGCCAGCAGCCCGAGACAGGGGGCGGTCGGCTACACCTTC	CASSPRQGAVGYTF
15	TRBJ1-2	many	.	TRBV6-1	TGTGCCAGCAGTGAAGCGCTGGGGGCTAACTATGGCTACACCTTC	CASSEALGANYGYTF
14	TRBJ2-3	few	.	TRBV6-1	TGTGCCAGCAGTGACGTCGGGTGGGTAGGTACGCAGTATTTT	CASSDVGWVGTQYF
17	TRBJ2-5	.	.	TRBV20-1	TGCAGTGCTAGAGATCTTTCGGAGGGGGCGTACTTGGAGACCCAGTACTTC	CSARDLSEGAYLETQYF
14	TRBJ2-5	many	.	TRBV20-1	TGCAGTGCTAGACTGACTATAGGGAGGGAGACCCAGTACTTC	CSARLTIGRETQYF
13	TRBJ1-1	few	.	TRBV5-1	TGCGCCAGCAGGCTGGGCGAACCCACTGAAGCTTTCTTT	CASRLGEPTEAFF
16	TRBJ1-1	few	TRBD1	TRBV5-1	TGCGCCAGCAGCCCTATCCATACAGGGGTGAACACTGAAGCTTTCTTT	CASSPIHTGVNTEAFF
19	TRBJ2-5	many	.	TRBV4-3	TGCGCCAGCAGCCAAGAAGTCTCAGTTGGTAGCGGAGACCAAGAGACCCAGTACTTC	CASSQEVSVGSGDQETQYF
13	TRBJ1-4	.	TRBD1	TRBV25-1	TGTGCCAGCAGTTCGGGAGGGGGCGAAAAACTGTTTTTT	CASSSGGGEKLFF
16	TRBJ2-3	.	.	TRBV7-3	TGTGCCAGCAGCTTAAGTCAGTCCCAGGGCACAGATACGCAGTATTTT	CASSLSQSQGTDTQYF